What follows are 8 T cell receptor beta chains derived from one specimen sequenced in a study of T cells in Graves' hyperthyroidism and ophthalmopathy. TCR beta CDR3 region amplification was performed from RNA transcripts. HTBI primers were employed in a first-round RT-PCR of the TCR CDR3. In TCRdb, the multiplex PCR reads were re-called with MiXCR into one record per CDR3 protein. The sample carries about 640,000 distinct CDR3 sequences, around 21% recorded once. Sequenced input: blood. Every receptor here comes from a man aged 30 to 39 with Graves' ophthalmopathy.

The table lists this clonotype with a few counts. The V and J genes are TRBV20-1 and TRBJ2-2, with D hard to call. The CDR3 spans 14 residues. The V gene lost 0 bases and the J gene lost 8 bases, with 13 bases spanning the gap. Looked up from germline, CDR1 is DFQATT and CDR2 is SNEGSKA (reference sequence). The CDR3 protein is CSARDLSSRGELFF. The DNA for the CDR3 is TGCAGTGCTAGAGATCTCTCAAGCCGGGGGGAGCTGTTTTTT.

In this sample, this clonotype turned up many times. The genes are TRBV27 and TRBJ2-4; a weak D match, TRBD1 (6 bases). Trimming stripped 5 bases from V and 0 bases from J, with 11 bases between. Germline loops: CDR1 MNHEY, CDR2 SMNVEV (reference sequence). This CDR3 is built from 15 residues. CDR3 residues: CASSPDRLAKNIQYF. CDR3 in DNA: TGTGCCAGCAGTCCCGACAGGTTAGCCAAAAACATTCAGTACTTC.

This clonotype was counted ten times or more. The chain is built from TRBV5-8 and TRBJ1-1; D unresolved. The V end was cut by 5 bases, the J end by 2 bases, with 7 bases between. Germline CDR1 reads SGHTS; CDR2 reads YDEGEE. This CDR3 is built from 12 residues. The CDR3 protein is CASSHRNTEAFF. The CDR3 DNA follows: TGTGCCAGCAGTCACCGAAACACTGAAGCTTTCTTT.

The sample holds many counts of this clonotype. The V and J genes are TRBV28 and TRBJ2-7; D is perhaps TRBD1 (6 bases). Germline lookup yields CDR1 MDHEN and CDR2 SYDVKM. Trimming left V 6 bases short and J 0 bases short, with 12 bases between. The CDR3 covers 14 residues. This CDR3 is CASSPRQVSYEQYF. The DNA of the CDR3 is TGTGCCAGCAGCCCCAGACAGGTCTCCTACGAGCAGTACTTC.

This clonotype was seen more than once but under ten times. The chain has TRBV3-1 and TRBJ2-7; TRBD2 matches at 14 bases. CDR1 and CDR2 (germline): LGHDT, YNNKEL (reference sequence). The V segment lost 4 bases and the J segment 0 bases; nucleotides outside the gene matches: 8. There are 18 residues in the CDR3. The CDR3 DNA sequence: TGTGCCAGCAGCCCGGGACTAGCGGGAGTCCCCAGCTCCTACGAGCAGTACTTC. This translates into CASSPGLAGVPSSYEQYF.

The chain combines TRBV6-5 with TRBJ2-1; D unresolved. CDR3 size: 11 residues. Between the trimmed V and J ends, which lost 8 bases and 8 bases, there was a span of 10 bases. In germline, CDR1 is MNHEY, CDR2 SVGAGI. CDR3 sequence: CASVTTYEQFF. The CDR3 DNA follows: TGTGCCAGCGTTACTACGTATGAGCAGTTCTTC.

The chain recombines TRBV7-2 with TRBJ2-5; D is undetermined. V was pared by 4 bases and J by 3 bases, with 9 bases between. Germline V CDR1 and CDR2: SGHTA, FQGNSA. CDR3 length: 13 residues. DNA of the CDR3: TGTGCCAGCAGCTCCACTCTAAAAGAGACCCAGTACTTC. Its protein is CASSSTLKETQYF.

This chain links TRBV7-8 with TRBJ2-1; D remains ambiguous. V shed 6 bases and J shed 8 bases, with 11 bases lying between them. Germline CDR1 reads SGHVS; CDR2 reads FQNEAQ. The CDR3 is made up of 12 amino acids. CDR3 sequence reads: CASSFFVDEQFF. DNA of the CDR3: TGTGCCAGCAGTTTCTTTGTGGATGAGCAGTTCTTC. Using reference TRBV7-8 and TRBJ2-1 for the parts outside the CDR3, the full variable domain is GAGVSQSPRYKVAKRGQDVALRCDPISGHVSLFWYQQALGQGPEFLTYFQNEAQLDKSGLPSDRFFAERPEGSVSTLKIQRTQQEDSAVYLCASSFFVDEQFFGPGTRLTVL.